The entry that follows covers one TCR beta chain sequence. Its antigen is still unknown. This sample was included in a study of cytomegalovirus exposure and HLA in healthy donors. The study, taken as a whole, reports: Generally TCR sequences proved uncommon, though certain public TCRs appeared in numerous donors. DRB1 had the most TCR associations and HLA-C the fewest, a later analysis found, with rates varying by HLA locus. For presence/absence analyses, sequencing depth was assumed to be roughly uniform across donors.

The PCR ran on 60 Vbeta and 13 Jbeta primers. The protocol was immunoSEQ multiplex PCR, while the TCRdb copy is restricted to in-frame clones and leaves out a portion. The table has about 130,000 clones, 79% seen once. CDR3 length: 14 residues. Germline V CDR1 and CDR2: SGHRS, YFSETQ. V dropped 6 bases and J dropped 0 bases, with 9 bases sitting between them. The receptor was isolated from a man between 40 and 49 years old in good health and CMV-seropositive. The sequenced sample was PBMCs. This sequence joins TRBV5-1 and TRBJ2-2; D remains unclear. The CDR3 sequence is CASINTANTGELFF. The CDR3 nucleotides are TGCGCCAGCATCAACACAGCGAACACCGGGGAGCTGTTTTTT. Together with reference TRBV5-1 and TRBJ2-2, the CDR3 gives the full variable domain: KAGVTQTPRYLIKTRGQQVTLSCSPISGHRSVSWYQQTPGQGLQFLFEYFSETQRNKGNFPGRFSGRQFSNSRSEMNVSTLELGDSALYLCASINTANTGELFFGEGSRLTVL.